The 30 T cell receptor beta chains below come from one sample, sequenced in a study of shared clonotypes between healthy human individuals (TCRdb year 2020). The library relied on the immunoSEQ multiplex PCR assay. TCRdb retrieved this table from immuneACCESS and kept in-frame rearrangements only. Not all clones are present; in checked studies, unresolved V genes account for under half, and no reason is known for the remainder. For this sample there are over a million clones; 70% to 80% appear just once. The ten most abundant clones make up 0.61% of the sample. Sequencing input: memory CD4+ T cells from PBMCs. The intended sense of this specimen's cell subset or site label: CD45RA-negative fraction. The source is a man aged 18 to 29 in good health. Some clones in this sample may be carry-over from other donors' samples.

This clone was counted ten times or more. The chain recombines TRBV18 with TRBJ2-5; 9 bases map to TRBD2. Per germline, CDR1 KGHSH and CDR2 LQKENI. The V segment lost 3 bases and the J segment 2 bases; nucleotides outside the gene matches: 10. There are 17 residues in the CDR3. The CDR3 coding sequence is TGTGCCAGCTCACCCTTAAGCGGGAGGACCCAACAAGAGACCCAGTACTTC. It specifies CASSPLSGRTQQETQYF.

The chain's CDR3 is CASTSLGALAGKYNEQFF. The CDR3 coding sequence is TGTGCCAGCACCTCCCTGGGGGCTTTAGCGGGGAAGTACAATGAGCAGTTCTTC. The chain couples TRBV11-2 to TRBJ2-1, with 8 bases that match TRBD2. CDR3 length: 18 amino acids. V lost 7 bases and J lost 4; bases outside the gene matches: 18. The germline gives CDR1 SGHAT, CDR2 FQNNGV.

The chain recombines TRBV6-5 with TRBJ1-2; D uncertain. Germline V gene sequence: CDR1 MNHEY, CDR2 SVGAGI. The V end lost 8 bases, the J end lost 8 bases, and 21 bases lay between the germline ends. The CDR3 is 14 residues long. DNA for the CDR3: TGTGCCAGCGGGAGCCTGAGCCGCCGGCAGGGCTACACCTTC. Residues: CASGSLSRRQGYTF.

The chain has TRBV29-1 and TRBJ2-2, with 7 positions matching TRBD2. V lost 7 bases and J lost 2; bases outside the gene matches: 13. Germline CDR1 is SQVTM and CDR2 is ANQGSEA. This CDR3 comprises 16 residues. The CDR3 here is CSALRQAGLNTGELFF. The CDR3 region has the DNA TGCAGCGCCCTAAGGCAAGCGGGACTAAACACCGGGGAGCTGTTTTTT.

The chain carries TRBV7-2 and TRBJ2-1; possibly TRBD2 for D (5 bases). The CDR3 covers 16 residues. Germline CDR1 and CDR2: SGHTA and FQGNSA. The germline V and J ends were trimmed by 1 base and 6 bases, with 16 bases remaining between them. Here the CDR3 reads CASSLGGSRALNEQFF. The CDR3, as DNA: TGTGCCAGCAGCTTAGGGGGATCGAGGGCACTCAATGAGCAGTTCTTC.

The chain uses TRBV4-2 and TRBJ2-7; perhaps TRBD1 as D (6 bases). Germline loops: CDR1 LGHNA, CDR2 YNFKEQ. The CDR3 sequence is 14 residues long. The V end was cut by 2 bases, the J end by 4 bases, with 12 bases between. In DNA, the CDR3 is TGTGCCAGCAGCCAACCGGGACAAAAATACGAGCAGTACTTC. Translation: CASSQPGQKYEQYF.

The CDR3 sequence is CAISGAVSTDTQYF. The CDR3 region has the DNA TGTGCCATCAGTGGAGCGGTAAGCACAGATACGCAGTATTTT. This chain links TRBV10-3 with TRBJ2-3; the D gene is possibly TRBD2 (5 bases). This CDR3 region has 14 residues. Between the trimmed V and J ends, which lost 4 bases and 0 bases, there was a span of 8 bases. Per germline, CDR1 ENHRY and CDR2 SYGVKD.

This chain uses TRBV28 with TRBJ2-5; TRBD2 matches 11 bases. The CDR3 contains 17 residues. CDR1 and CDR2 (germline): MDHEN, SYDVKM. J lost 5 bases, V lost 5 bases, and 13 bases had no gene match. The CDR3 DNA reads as TGTGCCAGCAGTGCCCGGGGCTCTAGCGGGAGGCGGGAGACCCAGTACTTC. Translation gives CASSARGSSGRRETQYF.

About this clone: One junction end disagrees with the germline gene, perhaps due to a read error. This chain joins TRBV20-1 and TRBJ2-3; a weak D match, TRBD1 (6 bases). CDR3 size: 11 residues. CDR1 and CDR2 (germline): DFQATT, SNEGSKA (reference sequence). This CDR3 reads CSATPVDRPVF. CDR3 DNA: TGCAGTGCCACGCCAGTTGACAGGCCTGTCTTT.

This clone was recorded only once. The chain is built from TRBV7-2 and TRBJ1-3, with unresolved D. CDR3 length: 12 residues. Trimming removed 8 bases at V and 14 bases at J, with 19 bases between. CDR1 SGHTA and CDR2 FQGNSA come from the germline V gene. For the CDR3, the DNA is TGTGCCAGCCGAGAAGATGGAGCGGTAGTATATTTT. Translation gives CASREDGAVVYF.

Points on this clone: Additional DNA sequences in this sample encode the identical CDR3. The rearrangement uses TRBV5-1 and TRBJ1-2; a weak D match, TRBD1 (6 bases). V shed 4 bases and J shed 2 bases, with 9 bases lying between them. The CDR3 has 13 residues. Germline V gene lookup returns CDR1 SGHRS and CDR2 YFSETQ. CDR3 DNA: TGCGCCAGCAGCCCAGGGGAGAACTATGGCTACACCTTC. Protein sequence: CASSPGENYGYTF.

For the CDR3, the DNA is TGTGCCATCACACGGGAGAGGAACGAGCAGTACTTC. Its protein product is CAITRERNEQYF. V is TRBV10-3 and J is TRBJ2-7, with a weak D call TRBD2 (6 bases). Germline V gene sequence: CDR1 ENHRY, CDR2 SYGVKD. V was pared by 7 bases and J by 5 bases, with 12 bases between. The CDR3 spans 12 residues.

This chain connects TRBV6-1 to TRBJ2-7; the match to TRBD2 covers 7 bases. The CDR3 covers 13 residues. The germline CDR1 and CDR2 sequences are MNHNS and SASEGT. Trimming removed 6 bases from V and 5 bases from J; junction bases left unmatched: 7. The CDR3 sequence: CASRGGVMDEQYF. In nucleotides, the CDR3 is TGTGCCAGCAGGGGAGGGGTTATGGACGAGCAGTACTTC.

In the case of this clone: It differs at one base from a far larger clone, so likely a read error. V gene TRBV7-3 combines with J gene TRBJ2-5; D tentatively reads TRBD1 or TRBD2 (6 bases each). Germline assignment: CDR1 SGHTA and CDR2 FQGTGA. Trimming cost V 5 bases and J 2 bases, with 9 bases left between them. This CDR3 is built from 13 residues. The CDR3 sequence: CASSRGGQETQYF. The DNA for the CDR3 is TGTGCCAGCAGCCGAGGGGGGCAAGAGACCCAGTACTTC.

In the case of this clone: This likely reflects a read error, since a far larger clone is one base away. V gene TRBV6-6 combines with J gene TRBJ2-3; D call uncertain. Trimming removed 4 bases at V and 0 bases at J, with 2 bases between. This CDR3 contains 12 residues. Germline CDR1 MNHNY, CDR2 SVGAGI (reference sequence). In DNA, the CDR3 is TGTGCCAGCAGTTTCAGCACAGATACGCAGTATTTT. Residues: CASSFSTDTQYF.

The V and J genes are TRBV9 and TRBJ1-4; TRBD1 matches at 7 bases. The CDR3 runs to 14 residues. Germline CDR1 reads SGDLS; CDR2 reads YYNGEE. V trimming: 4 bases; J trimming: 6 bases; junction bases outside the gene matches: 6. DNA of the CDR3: TGTGCCAGCAGCCGGACAGGTACTCATGAAAAACTGTTTTTT. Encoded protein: CASSRTGTHEKLFF.

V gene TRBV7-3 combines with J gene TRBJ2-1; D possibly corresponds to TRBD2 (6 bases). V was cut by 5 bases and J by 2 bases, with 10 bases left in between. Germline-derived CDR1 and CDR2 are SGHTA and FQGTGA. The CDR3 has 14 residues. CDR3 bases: TGTGCCAGCAGCAAGGGACTTGCCTACAATGAGCAGTTCTTC. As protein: CASSKGLAYNEQFF.

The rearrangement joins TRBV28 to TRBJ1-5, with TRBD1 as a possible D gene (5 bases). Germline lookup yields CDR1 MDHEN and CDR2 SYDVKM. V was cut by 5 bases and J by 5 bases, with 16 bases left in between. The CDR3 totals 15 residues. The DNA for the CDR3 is TGTGCCAGCAGTCCCGGGGGGGGACCGGATCAGCCCCAGCATTTT. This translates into CASSPGGGPDQPQHF.

CDR3 sequence: CATSRAGTSIYEQYF. The CDR3 DNA is TGTGCCACCAGCAGGGCCGGGACTAGTATCTACGAGCAGTACTTC. The genes are TRBV15 and TRBJ2-7, with 8 bases that match TRBD2. Germline loops: CDR1 LNHNV, CDR2 YYDKDF (reference sequence). Trimming cost V 3 bases and J 3 bases; bases outside gene matches: 7. The CDR3 is 15 residues long. Full variable domain (remainder filled in from reference TRBV15 and TRBJ2-7): DAMVIQNPRYQVTQFGKPVTLSCSQTLNHNVMYWYQQKSSQAPKLLFHYYDKDFNNEADTPDNFQSRRPNTSFCFLDIRSPGLGDTAMYLCATSRAGTSIYEQYFGPGTRLTVT.

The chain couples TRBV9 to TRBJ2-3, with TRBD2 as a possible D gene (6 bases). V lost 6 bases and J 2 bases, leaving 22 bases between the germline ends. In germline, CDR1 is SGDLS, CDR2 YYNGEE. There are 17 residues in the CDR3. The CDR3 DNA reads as TGTGCCAGCATCCACTCCTGGCTAGCGCGTTCCACAGATACGCAGTATTTT. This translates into CASIHSWLARSTDTQYF.

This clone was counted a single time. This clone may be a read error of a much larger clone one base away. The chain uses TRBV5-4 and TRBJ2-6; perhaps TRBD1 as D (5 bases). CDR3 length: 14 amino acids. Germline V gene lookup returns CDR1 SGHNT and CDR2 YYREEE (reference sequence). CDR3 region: CASSSSTGANILTF. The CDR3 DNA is TGTGCCAGCAGCTCTTCGACTGGGGCCAACATCCTGACTTTC.

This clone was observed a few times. CDR3 coding DNA: TGTGCCAGCAGCCATGGGAGCCAAGAGACCCAGTACTTC. This codes for CASSHGSQETQYF. This chain uses TRBV28 with TRBJ2-5; D perhaps matches TRBD2 (5 bases). Germline V lookup: CDR1 MDHEN, CDR2 SYDVKM. The ends were cut back, 6 bases at V and 1 base at J, with 9 bases in the middle. There are 13 residues in the CDR3. Drawing the rest from reference TRBV28 and TRBJ2-5, the complete variable domain is DVKVTQSSRYLVKRTGEKVFLECVQDMDHENMFWYRQDPGLGLRLIYFSYDVKMKEKGDIPEGYSVSREKKERFSLILESASTNQTSMYLCASSHGSQETQYFGPGTRLLVL.

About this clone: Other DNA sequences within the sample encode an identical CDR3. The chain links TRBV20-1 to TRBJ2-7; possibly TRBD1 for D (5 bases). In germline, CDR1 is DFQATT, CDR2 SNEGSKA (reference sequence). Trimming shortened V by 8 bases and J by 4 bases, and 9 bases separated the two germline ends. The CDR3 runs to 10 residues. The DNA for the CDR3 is TGCAGTCCAGGGTCTTACGAGCAGTACTTC. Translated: CSPGSYEQYF.

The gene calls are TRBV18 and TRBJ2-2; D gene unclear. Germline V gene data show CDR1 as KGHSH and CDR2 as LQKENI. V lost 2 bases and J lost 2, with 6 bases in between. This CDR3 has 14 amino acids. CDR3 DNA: TGTGCCAGCTCACCATACGGCAACACCGGGGAGCTGTTTTTT. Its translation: CASSPYGNTGELFF.

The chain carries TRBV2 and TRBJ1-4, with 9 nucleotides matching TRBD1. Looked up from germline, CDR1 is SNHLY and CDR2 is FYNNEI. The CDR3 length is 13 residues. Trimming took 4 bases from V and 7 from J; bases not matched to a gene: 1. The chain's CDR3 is CASSGDRVEKLFF. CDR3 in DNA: TGTGCCAGCAGTGGGGACAGGGTTGAAAAACTGTTTTTT.

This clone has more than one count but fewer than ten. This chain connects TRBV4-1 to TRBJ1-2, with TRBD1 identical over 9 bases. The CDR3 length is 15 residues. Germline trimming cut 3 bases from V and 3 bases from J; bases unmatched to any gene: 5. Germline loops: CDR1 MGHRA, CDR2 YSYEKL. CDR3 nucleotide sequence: TGCGCCAGCAGCCAGGTGGGACAGGGTGACTATGGCTACACCTTC. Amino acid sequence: CASSQVGQGDYGYTF.

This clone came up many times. The CDR3 DNA reads as TGTGCCAGCAGCTTAGCAGGGGGGGAGTTCTTC. Encoded protein: CASSLAGGEFF. The chain is built from TRBV7-8 and TRBJ2-1; perhaps TRBD2 as D (7 bases). Germline values: CDR1 SGHVS, CDR2 FQNEAQ. V shed 0 bases and J shed 14 bases, with 8 bases lying between them. There are 11 residues in the CDR3.

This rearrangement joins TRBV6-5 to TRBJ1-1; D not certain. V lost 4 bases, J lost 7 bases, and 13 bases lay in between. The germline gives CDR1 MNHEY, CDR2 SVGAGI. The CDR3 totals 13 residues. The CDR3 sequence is CASSSASSDEAFF. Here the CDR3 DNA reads TGTGCCAGCAGTTCGGCCAGCTCAGATGAAGCTTTCTTT.

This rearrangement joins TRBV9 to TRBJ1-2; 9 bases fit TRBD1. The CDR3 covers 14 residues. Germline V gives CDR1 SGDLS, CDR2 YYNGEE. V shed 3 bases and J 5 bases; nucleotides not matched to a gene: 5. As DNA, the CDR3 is TGTGCCAGCAGCGGAGAACAGGGGGCGTATGGCTACACCTTC. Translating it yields CASSGEQGAYGYTF.

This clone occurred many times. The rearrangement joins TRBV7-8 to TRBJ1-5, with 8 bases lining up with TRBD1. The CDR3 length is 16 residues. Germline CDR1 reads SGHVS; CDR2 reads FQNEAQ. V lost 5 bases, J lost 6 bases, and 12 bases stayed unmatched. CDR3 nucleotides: TGTGCCAGCAGCGAACGGCCCGGACAGGGCCTTCAGCCCCAGCATTTT. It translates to CASSERPGQGLQPQHF. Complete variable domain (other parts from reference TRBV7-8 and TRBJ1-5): GAGVSQSPRYKVAKRGQDVALRCDPISGHVSLFWYQQALGQGPEFLTYFQNEAQLDKSGLPSDRFFAERPEGSVSTLKIQRTQQEDSAVYLCASSERPGQGLQPQHFGDGTRLSIL.